This T cell receptor beta chain was sequenced for a study of blood T cells in healthy people across ages. CDR1 and CDR2 from the germline V gene are SGHKS and YYEKEE (reference sequence). The CDR3 contains 16 residues. Trimming stripped 4 bases from V and 0 bases from J, with 15 bases between. A second PCR of about 6 to 12 cycles used a sample-barcoded 5' primer and a J-beta primer mix. TCRdb re-called the 5' RACE reads through MiXCR, storing one row per CDR3 protein. Here the sample spans some 1.5 million distinct CDR3 sequences, 28% being singletons. The receptor comes from a woman in her 30s in good health. The rearrangement links TRBV5-5 to TRBJ2-3, with D hard to call. The material sequenced was blood. The CDR3 DNA reads TGTGCCAGCAGCCGCCTACAGTTTCCTAGCACAGATACGCAGTATTTT. Its translation: CASSRLQFPSTDTQYF. Complete variable domain (other parts from reference TRBV5-5 and TRBJ2-3): DAGVTQSPTHLIKTRGQQVTLRCSPISGHKSVSWYQQVLGQGPQFIFQYYEKEERGRGNFPDRFSARQFPNYSSELNVNALLLGDSALYLCASSRLQFPSTDTQYFGPGTRLTVL.